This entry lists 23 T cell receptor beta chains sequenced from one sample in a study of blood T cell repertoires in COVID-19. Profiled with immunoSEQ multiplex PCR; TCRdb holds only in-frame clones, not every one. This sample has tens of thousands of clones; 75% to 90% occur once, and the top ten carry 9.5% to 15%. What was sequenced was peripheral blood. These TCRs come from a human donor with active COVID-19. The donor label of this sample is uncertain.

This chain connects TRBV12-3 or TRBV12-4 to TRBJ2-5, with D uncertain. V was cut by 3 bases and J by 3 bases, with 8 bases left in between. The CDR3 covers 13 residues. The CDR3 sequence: CASSLARKETQYF. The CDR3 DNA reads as TGTGCCAGCAGTTTGGCTAGGAAAGAGACCCAGTACTTC.

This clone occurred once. Here the CDR3 reads CASSYGGTVDTEAFF. The DNA of the CDR3 is TGTGCCAGCAGTTACGGGGGGACGGTGGATACTGAAGCTTTCTTT. V and J are TRBV6-5 and TRBJ1-1, with TRBD1 as a possible D gene (5 bases). Trimming stripped 2 bases from V and 5 bases from J, with 15 bases between. Looked up from germline, CDR1 is MNHEY and CDR2 is SVGAGI. The CDR3 has 15 amino acids.

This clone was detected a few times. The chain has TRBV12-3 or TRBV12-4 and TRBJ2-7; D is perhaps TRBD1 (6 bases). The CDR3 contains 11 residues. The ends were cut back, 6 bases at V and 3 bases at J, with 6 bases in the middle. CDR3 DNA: TGTGCCAGCAGACAGGGCTACGAGCAGTACTTC. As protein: CASRQGYEQYF.

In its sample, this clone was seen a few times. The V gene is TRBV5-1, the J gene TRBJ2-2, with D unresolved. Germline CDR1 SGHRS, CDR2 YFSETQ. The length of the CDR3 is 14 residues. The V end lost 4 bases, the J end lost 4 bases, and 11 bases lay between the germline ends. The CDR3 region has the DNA TGCGCCAGCAGCCCCACAGAAACCACCGGGGAGCTGTTTTTT. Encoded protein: CASSPTETTGELFF.

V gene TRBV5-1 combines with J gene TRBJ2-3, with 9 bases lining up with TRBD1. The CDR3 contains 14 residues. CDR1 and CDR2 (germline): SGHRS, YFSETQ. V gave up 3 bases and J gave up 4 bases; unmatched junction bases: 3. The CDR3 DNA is TGCGCCAGCAGCTCGGGACAGGGAGCAGATACGCAGTATTTT. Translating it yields CASSSGQGADTQYF.

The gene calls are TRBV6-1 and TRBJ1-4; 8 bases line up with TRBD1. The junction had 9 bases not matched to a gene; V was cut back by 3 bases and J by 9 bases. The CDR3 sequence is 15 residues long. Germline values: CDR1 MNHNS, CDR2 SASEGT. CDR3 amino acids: CASSEKRQGLQKLFF. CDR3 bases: TGTGCCAGCAGTGAGAAGCGACAGGGGTTACAAAAACTGTTTTTT.

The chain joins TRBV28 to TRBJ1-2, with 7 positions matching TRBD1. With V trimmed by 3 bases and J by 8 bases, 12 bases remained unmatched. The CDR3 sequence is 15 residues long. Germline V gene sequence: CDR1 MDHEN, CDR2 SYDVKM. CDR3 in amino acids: CASSLLIGTAYGYTF. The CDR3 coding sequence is TGTGCCAGCAGTTTGCTGATCGGGACAGCCTACGGCTACACCTTC.

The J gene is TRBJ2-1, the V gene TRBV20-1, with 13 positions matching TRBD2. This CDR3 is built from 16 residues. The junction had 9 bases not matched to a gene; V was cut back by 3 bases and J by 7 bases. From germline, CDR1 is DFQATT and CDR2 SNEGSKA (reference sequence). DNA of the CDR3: TGCAGTGCTAGTCCACCACTAGCGGGAGGGCCAAATGAGCAGTTCTTC. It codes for CSASPPLAGGPNEQFF.

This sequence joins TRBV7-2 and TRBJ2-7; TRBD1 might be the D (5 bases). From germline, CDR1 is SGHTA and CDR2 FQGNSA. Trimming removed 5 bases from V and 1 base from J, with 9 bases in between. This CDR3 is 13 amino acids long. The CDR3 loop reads CASSQSGSYEQYF. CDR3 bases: TGTGCCAGCAGCCAATCAGGGTCCTACGAGCAGTACTTC.

The CDR3 is CASSYSTASFDEQFF. Written as DNA, the CDR3 is TGTGCCAGCAGTTACTCGACGGCTAGCTTCGATGAGCAGTTCTTC. The chain recombines TRBV6-5 with TRBJ2-1, with D maybe TRBD2 (5 bases). The V and J ends lost 0 bases and 8 bases respectively, with 14 bases between them. The CDR3 loop spans 15 amino acids. The germline CDR1 and CDR2 sequences are MNHEY and SVGAGI.

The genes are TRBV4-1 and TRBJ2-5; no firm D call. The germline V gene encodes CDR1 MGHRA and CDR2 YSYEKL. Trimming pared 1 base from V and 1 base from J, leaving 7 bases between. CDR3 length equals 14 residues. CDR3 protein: CASSQGHSQETQYF. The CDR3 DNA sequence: TGCGCCAGCAGCCAAGGTCACAGCCAAGAGACCCAGTACTTC.

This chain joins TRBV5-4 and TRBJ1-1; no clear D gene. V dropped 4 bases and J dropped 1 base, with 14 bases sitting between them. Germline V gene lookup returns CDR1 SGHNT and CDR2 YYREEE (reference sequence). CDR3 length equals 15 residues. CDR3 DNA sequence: TGTGCCAGCAGCCCCGGCAGAGGTCAGAACACTGAAGCTTTCTTT. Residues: CASSPGRGQNTEAFF.

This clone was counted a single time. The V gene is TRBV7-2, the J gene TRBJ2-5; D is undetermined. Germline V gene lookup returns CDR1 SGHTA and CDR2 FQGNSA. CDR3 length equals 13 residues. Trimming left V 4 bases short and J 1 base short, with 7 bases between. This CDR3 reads CASSSPTQETQYF. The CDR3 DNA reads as TGTGCCAGCAGCTCCCCTACCCAAGAGACCCAGTACTTC.

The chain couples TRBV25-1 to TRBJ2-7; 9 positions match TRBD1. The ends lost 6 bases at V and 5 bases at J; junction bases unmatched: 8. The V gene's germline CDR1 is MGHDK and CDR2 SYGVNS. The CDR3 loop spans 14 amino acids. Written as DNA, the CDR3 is TGTGCCAGCAGCCCCCTGGGGACAGGGAACGAGCAGTACTTC. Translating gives CASSPLGTGNEQYF.

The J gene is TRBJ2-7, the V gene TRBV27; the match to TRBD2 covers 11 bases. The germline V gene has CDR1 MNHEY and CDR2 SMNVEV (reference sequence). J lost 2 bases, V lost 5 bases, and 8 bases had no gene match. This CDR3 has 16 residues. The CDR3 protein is CASSPGTSGNTYEQYF. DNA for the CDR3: TGTGCCAGCAGTCCCGGGACTAGCGGAAACACCTACGAGCAGTACTTC.

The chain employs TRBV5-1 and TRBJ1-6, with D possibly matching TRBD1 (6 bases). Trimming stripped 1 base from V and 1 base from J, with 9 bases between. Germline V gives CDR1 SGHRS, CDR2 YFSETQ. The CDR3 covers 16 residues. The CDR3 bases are TGCGCCAGCAGCTTGAGGGGGGGGTCCTATAATTCACCCCTCCACTTT. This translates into CASSLRGGSYNSPLHF.

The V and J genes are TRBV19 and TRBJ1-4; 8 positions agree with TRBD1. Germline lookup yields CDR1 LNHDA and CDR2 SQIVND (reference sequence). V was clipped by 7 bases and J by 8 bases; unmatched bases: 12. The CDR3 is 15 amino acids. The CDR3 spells CASNSGQGVREKLFF. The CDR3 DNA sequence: TGTGCCAGTAACTCAGGACAGGGAGTAAGGGAAAAACTGTTTTTT.

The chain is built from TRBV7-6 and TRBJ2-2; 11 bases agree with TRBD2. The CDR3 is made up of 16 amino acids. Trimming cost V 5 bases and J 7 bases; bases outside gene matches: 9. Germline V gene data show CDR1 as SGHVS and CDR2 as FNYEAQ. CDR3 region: CASSPIAGGPYGELFF. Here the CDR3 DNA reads TGTGCCAGCAGCCCGATAGCGGGAGGGCCATACGGGGAGCTGTTTTTT.

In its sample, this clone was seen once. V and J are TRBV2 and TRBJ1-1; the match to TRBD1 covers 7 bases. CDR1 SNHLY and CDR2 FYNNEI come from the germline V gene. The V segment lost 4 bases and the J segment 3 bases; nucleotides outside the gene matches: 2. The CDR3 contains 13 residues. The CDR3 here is CASSVGGYTEAFF. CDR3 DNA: TGTGCCAGCAGTGTAGGGGGCTACACTGAAGCTTTCTTT.

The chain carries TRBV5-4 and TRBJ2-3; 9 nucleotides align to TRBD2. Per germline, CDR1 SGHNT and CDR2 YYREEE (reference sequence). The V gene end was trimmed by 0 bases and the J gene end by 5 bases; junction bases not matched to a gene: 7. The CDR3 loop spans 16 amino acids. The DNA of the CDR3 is TGTGCCAGCAGCTTGGTTGCGGGAGGGTTAGGAGATACGCAGTATTTT. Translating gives CASSLVAGGLGDTQYF.

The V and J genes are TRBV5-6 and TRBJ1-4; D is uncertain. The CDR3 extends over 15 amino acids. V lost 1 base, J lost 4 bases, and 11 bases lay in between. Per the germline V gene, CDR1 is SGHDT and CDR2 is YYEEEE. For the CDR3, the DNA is TGTGCCAGCAGCTTGTTCGGGAGGGTTAATGAAAAACTGTTTTTT. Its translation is CASSLFGRVNEKLFF.

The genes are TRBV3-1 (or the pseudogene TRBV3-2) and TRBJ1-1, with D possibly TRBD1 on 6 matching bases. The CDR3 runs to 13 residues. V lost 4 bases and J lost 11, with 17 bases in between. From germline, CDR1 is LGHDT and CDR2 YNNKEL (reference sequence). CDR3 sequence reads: CASSPRGHRNAFF. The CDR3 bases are TGTGCCAGCAGCCCTCGGGGACACAGGAACGCTTTCTTT.

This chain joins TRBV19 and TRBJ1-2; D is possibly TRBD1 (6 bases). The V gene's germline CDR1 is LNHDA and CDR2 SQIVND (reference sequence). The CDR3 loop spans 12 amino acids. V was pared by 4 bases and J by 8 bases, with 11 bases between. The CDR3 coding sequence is TGTGCCAGTAGTACCAGACAGGCCGGCTACACCTTC. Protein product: CASSTRQAGYTF.